These T cell receptor beta chains were read from a single sample in a study of blood T cell repertoires in COVID-19. Profiled with immunoSEQ multiplex PCR; TCRdb holds only in-frame clones, not every one. Here the sample spans about 190,000 clones, roughly 80% being singletons. The sample consisted of peripheral blood. Source of these receptors: a man aged 45-65 years who had recovered from COVID-19. Both conserved end residues are part of each CDR3. The order of the fields is CDR3 DNA, CDR3 protein, V gene, clone size, J gene, D gene. D genes are given only for firm matches. Expanded clones are given a class, and other clones once, few, many or no size at all.

CDR3 DNA: TGTGCCAGCAGTTACCGGGGTCCGGATTCACCCCTCCACTTT
CDR3 protein: CASSYRGPDSPLHF
V gene: TRBV6-5
clone size: -
J gene: TRBJ1-6
D gene: -

CDR3 DNA: TGTGCCAGCAGCTTAAAATCTCCGGGGGACTCCTACAATGAGCAGTTCTTC
CDR3 protein: CASSLKSPGDSYNEQFF
V gene: TRBV11-3
clone size: few
J gene: TRBJ2-1
D gene: -

CDR3 DNA: TGTGCCAGCAGCTTAGTGCAGGGCCGGAGCACTGAAGCTTTCTTT
CDR3 protein: CASSLVQGRSTEAFF
V gene: TRBV7-8
clone size: -
J gene: TRBJ1-1
D gene: -

CDR3 DNA: TGTGCCAGCAGCACTGGACTAGCGGGAGATGTGGCTGGGGCCAACGTCCTGACTTTC
CDR3 protein: CASSTGLAGDVAGANVLTF
V gene: TRBV5-4
clone size: -
J gene: TRBJ2-6
D gene: TRBD2

CDR3 DNA: TGTGCCAGCAGCCCCAAGGAACTGGGGACAGCCTACTATGGCTACACCTTC
CDR3 protein: CASSPKELGTAYYGYTF
V gene: TRBV11-2
clone size: -
J gene: TRBJ1-2
D gene: TRBD1

CDR3 DNA: TGTGCCAGTAGTATATGGAGCGGGACAACGGACAATGAGCAGTTCTTC
CDR3 protein: CASSIWSGTTDNEQFF
V gene: TRBV19
clone size: -
J gene: TRBJ2-1
D gene: -

CDR3 DNA: TGTGCCAGCAGCGTACAGGGAACTAATGAAAAACTGTTTTTT
CDR3 protein: CASSVQGTNEKLFF
V gene: TRBV13
clone size: -
J gene: TRBJ1-4
D gene: -

CDR3 DNA: TGCGCCAGCAGTGAGTCGGACAGTTCTGGAAACACCATATATTTT
CDR3 protein: CASSESDSSGNTIYF
V gene: TRBV10-2
clone size: -
J gene: TRBJ1-3
D gene: -

CDR3 DNA: TGTGCCAGCAGCCAAGGGGGGCTTGAAAAACTGTTTTTT
CDR3 protein: CASSQGGLEKLFF
V gene: TRBV4-2
clone size: -
J gene: TRBJ1-4
D gene: -

CDR3 DNA: TGTGCCAGCAGTTCTAGCGGACATAACGAGCAGTACTTC
CDR3 protein: CASSSSGHNEQYF
V gene: TRBV2
clone size: -
J gene: TRBJ2-7
D gene: TRBD2

CDR3 DNA: TGTGCCAGCAGTTACTCATCTTTAAGACACGCGTGGGAGCTGTTTTTT
CDR3 protein: CASSYSSLRHAWELFF
V gene: TRBV6-6
clone size: -
J gene: TRBJ2-2
D gene: -

CDR3 DNA: TGTGCCAGCAGCAAAGAGCTCAGCGGGAGTAACACCGGGGAGCTGTTTTTT
CDR3 protein: CASSKELSGSNTGELFF
V gene: TRBV21-1
clone size: -
J gene: TRBJ2-2
D gene: -

CDR3 DNA: TGTGCCTGGAGTACAGGGGTGGGCAATCAGCCCCAGCATTTT
CDR3 protein: CAWSTGVGNQPQHF
V gene: TRBV30
clone size: -
J gene: TRBJ1-5
D gene: TRBD1

CDR3 DNA: TGTGCCAGCTCACAAGGACGGGAGGAAAAACTGTTTTTT
CDR3 protein: CASSQGREEKLFF
V gene: TRBV18
clone size: -
J gene: TRBJ1-4
D gene: -

CDR3 DNA: TGCGCCAGCAGCTTGTTAGCTACGGGACTAGCGGGAGGTCTGGACGAGCAGTACTTC
CDR3 protein: CASSLLATGLAGGLDEQYF
V gene: TRBV5-1
clone size: -
J gene: TRBJ2-7
D gene: TRBD2

CDR3 DNA: TGTGCCAGCAGCTTGGTGCAGAACTATGGCTACACCTTC
CDR3 protein: CASSLVQNYGYTF
V gene: TRBV5-6
clone size: -
J gene: TRBJ1-2
D gene: -

CDR3 DNA: TGTGCCAGCAAGTCTGATGACGGAGGTTATAGCAATCAGCCCCAGCATTTT
CDR3 protein: CASKSDDGGYSNQPQHF
V gene: TRBV2
clone size: -
J gene: TRBJ1-5
D gene: -

CDR3 DNA: TGTGCCAGCAGTTTCTCCGCTAGCGGGAGGGAGGCGCTCTCCTACGAGCAGTACTTC
CDR3 protein: CASSFSASGREALSYEQYF
V gene: TRBV6-2/TRBV6-3
clone size: once
J gene: TRBJ2-7
D gene: TRBD2

CDR3 DNA: TGCGCCAGCAGCCAAGATGCATCCAGCGGGAGTAAGCTTGAATTCTTC
CDR3 protein: CASSQDASSGSKLEFF
V gene: TRBV4-1
clone size: -
J gene: TRBJ2-1
D gene: TRBD2

CDR3 DNA: TGTGCCAGCAGCTTTGGGGGCGATGGCTACACCTTC
CDR3 protein: CASSFGGDGYTF
V gene: TRBV7-9
clone size: -
J gene: TRBJ1-2
D gene: -

CDR3 DNA: TGCAGCGTTGAAGGATCGAACAGGGATACGCAGTATTTT
CDR3 protein: CSVEGSNRDTQYF
V gene: TRBV29-1
clone size: once
J gene: TRBJ2-3
D gene: -

CDR3 DNA: TGTGCCAGCAGTAGGACAGGGGGGGAAAAACTGTTTTTT
CDR3 protein: CASSRTGGEKLFF
V gene: TRBV12-3/TRBV12-4
clone size: few
J gene: TRBJ1-4
D gene: TRBD1

CDR3 DNA: TGTGCCAGCAGCTCATCCTTCGGGGGATATTTGGTCTACGAGCAGTACTTC
CDR3 protein: CASSSSFGGYLVYEQYF
V gene: TRBV11-2
clone size: -
J gene: TRBJ2-7
D gene: -

CDR3 DNA: TGTGCCAGCACCCGGACAGGGGGCTCCTACGAGCAGTACTTC
CDR3 protein: CASTRTGGSYEQYF
V gene: TRBV6-5
clone size: -
J gene: TRBJ2-7
D gene: TRBD1

CDR3 DNA: TGTGCCAGCAGCCCCGATCTAAGGGGTGAGCAGTTCTTC
CDR3 protein: CASSPDLRGEQFF
V gene: TRBV28
clone size: -
J gene: TRBJ2-1
D gene: -

CDR3 DNA: TGTGCCAGTAGGCCTGGTGGGGCCTTGAACACTGAAGCTTTCTTT
CDR3 protein: CASRPGGALNTEAFF
V gene: TRBV19
clone size: -
J gene: TRBJ1-1
D gene: -

CDR3 DNA: TGTGCCAGCAGCTTGATCGGGGGAGGGCTCACCGGGGAGCTGTTTTTT
CDR3 protein: CASSLIGGGLTGELFF
V gene: TRBV5-4
clone size: -
J gene: TRBJ2-2
D gene: TRBD2

CDR3 DNA: TGCGCCAGCAGCAAGGGACTAGCGGTTCAAGAGACCCAGTACTTC
CDR3 protein: CASSKGLAVQETQYF
V gene: TRBV10-1
clone size: -
J gene: TRBJ2-5
D gene: TRBD2

CDR3 DNA: TGTGCCAGCAGCGTAAGACTCGTCACAGATACGCAGTATTTT
CDR3 protein: CASSVRLVTDTQYF
V gene: TRBV9
clone size: -
J gene: TRBJ2-3
D gene: -

CDR3 DNA: TGCAGCACTTTGAACACTGAAGCTTTCTTT
CDR3 protein: CSTLNTEAFF
V gene: TRBV20-1
clone size: few
J gene: TRBJ1-1
D gene: -

CDR3 DNA: TGTGCCAGCAGCGCTCGGGGTGGAAGAAATGGCTACACCTTC
CDR3 protein: CASSARGGRNGYTF
V gene: TRBV13
clone size: -
J gene: TRBJ1-2
D gene: -

CDR3 DNA: TGTGCCATCAGGGGCAGGGAAGGCACCGGGGAGCTGTTTTTT
CDR3 protein: CAIRGREGTGELFF
V gene: TRBV10-3
clone size: -
J gene: TRBJ2-2
D gene: -

CDR3 DNA: TGCAGCGGTACCGGGACTAGGGCGGGAGAGCAGTTCTTC
CDR3 protein: CSGTGTRAGEQFF
V gene: TRBV29-1
clone size: -
J gene: TRBJ2-1
D gene: TRBD2

CDR3 DNA: TGTGCCAGCAGCGCATTAGCCGGGGAGCTGTTTTTT
CDR3 protein: CASSALAGELFF
V gene: TRBV9
clone size: few
J gene: TRBJ2-2
D gene: -

CDR3 DNA: TGTGCCAGCAGCTTAGTTGGTGGGCGGGAGATCGAAGATACGCAGTATTTT
CDR3 protein: CASSLVGGREIEDTQYF
V gene: TRBV7-8
clone size: -
J gene: TRBJ2-3
D gene: TRBD2

CDR3 DNA: TGCGCCAGCAGCTCCCTACAGGGCCTCACAGATACGCAGTATTTT
CDR3 protein: CASSSLQGLTDTQYF
V gene: TRBV4-1
clone size: -
J gene: TRBJ2-3
D gene: -

CDR3 DNA: TGTGCCAGCAGTTCTAGCGGTCTCACGGGAGAGACCCAGTACTTC
CDR3 protein: CASSSSGLTGETQYF
V gene: TRBV27
clone size: -
J gene: TRBJ2-5
D gene: TRBD2

CDR3 DNA: TGTGCCAGCAGCGGGACTAGCGGGAGGGGACAAGAGACCCAGTACTTC
CDR3 protein: CASSGTSGRGQETQYF
V gene: TRBV3-1/TRBV3-2
clone size: -
J gene: TRBJ2-5
D gene: TRBD2

CDR3 DNA: TGTGCCAGCAGCGTAGCGACTAGCGGGTACAATGAGCAGTTCTTC
CDR3 protein: CASSVATSGYNEQFF
V gene: TRBV9
clone size: -
J gene: TRBJ2-1
D gene: TRBD2

CDR3 DNA: TGCGCCAGCAGCTCCGGACTAGCGGGGGGGTTGCCGTTCTTC
CDR3 protein: CASSSGLAGGLPFF
V gene: TRBV5-1
clone size: -
J gene: TRBJ2-1
D gene: TRBD2

CDR3 DNA: TGTGCCAGCATCAGGCAGGGGGCGTCGGGCTACACCTTC
CDR3 protein: CASIRQGASGYTF
V gene: TRBV28
clone size: few
J gene: TRBJ1-2
D gene: TRBD1

CDR3 DNA: TGTGCCATCAGTGAGGGAATAGCGGGAGGGTTAAGGAATGAGCAGTTCTTC
CDR3 protein: CAISEGIAGGLRNEQFF
V gene: TRBV10-3
clone size: -
J gene: TRBJ2-1
D gene: TRBD2

CDR3 DNA: TGTGCCTGGAGTATAGGGCTAGCGGTAGAGACCCAGTACTTC
CDR3 protein: CAWSIGLAVETQYF
V gene: TRBV30
clone size: -
J gene: TRBJ2-5
D gene: TRBD2

CDR3 DNA: TGTGCCAGCAGCCAGATAGCGGGAGTTATCCTCCGTGAGCAGTTCTTC
CDR3 protein: CASSQIAGVILREQFF
V gene: TRBV7-8
clone size: -
J gene: TRBJ2-1
D gene: TRBD2

CDR3 DNA: TGCGCCAGCAGTGAGTCGGTACGGGGGTTGAGTCAGCCCCAGCATTTT
CDR3 protein: CASSESVRGLSQPQHF
V gene: TRBV10-2
clone size: -
J gene: TRBJ1-5
D gene: -

CDR3 DNA: TGTGCCAGTAGTATTTTCGGAGACACAGATACGCAGTATTTT
CDR3 protein: CASSIFGDTDTQYF
V gene: TRBV19
clone size: many
J gene: TRBJ2-3
D gene: -

CDR3 DNA: TGCGCCAGCAGCCCCGGGACTAGCGGGATCGGTGAGCAGTTCTTC
CDR3 protein: CASSPGTSGIGEQFF
V gene: TRBV5-1
clone size: -
J gene: TRBJ2-1
D gene: TRBD2

CDR3 DNA: TGTGCCAGCTCGAAGGCTAGCGGGAGGTCGTACGAGCAGTACTTC
CDR3 protein: CASSKASGRSYEQYF
V gene: TRBV7-8
clone size: -
J gene: TRBJ2-7
D gene: TRBD2

CDR3 DNA: TGTGCCAGCAGCCAATCTAGCAGGTACGAGCAGTACTTC
CDR3 protein: CASSQSSRYEQYF
V gene: TRBV3-1/TRBV3-2
clone size: -
J gene: TRBJ2-7
D gene: -

CDR3 DNA: TGTGCCACCAGTGATCCAGGGGCGGGAGAGACAGATACGCAGTATTTT
CDR3 protein: CATSDPGAGETDTQYF
V gene: TRBV24-1
clone size: -
J gene: TRBJ2-3
D gene: -